The present T cell receptor beta chain was sequenced within a study of blood T cell repertoires in COVID-19. This clone was detected only a few times. The V end lost 0 bases, the J end lost 0 bases, and 7 bases lay between the germline ends. The CDR3 extends over 15 amino acids. Germline CDR1 is SGHTA and CDR2 is FQGNSA. The protocol was immunoSEQ multiplex PCR, while the TCRdb copy is restricted to in-frame clones and leaves out a portion. The sample includes more than 150,000 clones, approximately 82% of them seen just once. Material: peripheral blood. The chain links TRBV7-2 to TRBJ2-3, with D maybe TRBD1 (6 bases). The origin of this receptor is a woman aged 50 to 60 with acute or convalescent COVID-19. As DNA, the CDR3 is TGTGCCAGCAGCTTAGCGGGACATAGCACAGATACGCAGTATTTT. Amino acid sequence: CASSLAGHSTDTQYF.